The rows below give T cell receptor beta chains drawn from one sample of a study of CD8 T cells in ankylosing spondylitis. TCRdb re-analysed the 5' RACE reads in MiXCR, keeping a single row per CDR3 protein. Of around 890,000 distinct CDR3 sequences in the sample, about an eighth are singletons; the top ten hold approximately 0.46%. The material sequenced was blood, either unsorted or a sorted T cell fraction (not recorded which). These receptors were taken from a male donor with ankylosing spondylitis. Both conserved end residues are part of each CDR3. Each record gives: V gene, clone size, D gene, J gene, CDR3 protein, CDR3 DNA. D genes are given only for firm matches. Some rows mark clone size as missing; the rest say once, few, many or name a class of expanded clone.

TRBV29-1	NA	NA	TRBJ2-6	CSVEDRGFPSGANVLTF	TGCAGCGTTGAAGATCGGGGTTTTCCCTCTGGGGCCAACGTCCTGACTTTC
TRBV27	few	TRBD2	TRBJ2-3	CASSLFSLPGTSYTQYF	TGTGCCAGCAGTTTATTCTCACTTCCCGGGACTAGCTATACGCAGTATTTT
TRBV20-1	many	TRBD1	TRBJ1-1	CSAPKQGREAFF	TGCAGTGCGCCAAAACAGGGGAGAGAAGCTTTCTTT
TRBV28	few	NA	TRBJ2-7	CASSVSLREQYF	TGTGCCAGCAGTGTCTCACTGCGCGAGCAGTACTTC
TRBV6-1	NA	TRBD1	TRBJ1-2	CASSPGDRVNYGYTF	TGTGCCAGCAGCCCAGGGGACAGGGTTAACTATGGCTACACCTTC
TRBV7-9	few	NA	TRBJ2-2	CASSLEGFPNTGELFF	TGTGCCAGCAGCCTAGAGGGGTTTCCGAACACCGGGGAGCTGTTTTTT
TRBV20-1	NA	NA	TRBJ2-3	CSIRKAADTQYF	TGCAGTATTAGGAAGGCGGCAGATACGCAGTATTTT
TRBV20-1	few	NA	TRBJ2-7	CSARISAISYEQYF	TGCAGTGCTAGAATTAGCGCGATCTCCTACGAGCAGTACTTC
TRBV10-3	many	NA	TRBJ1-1	CAISEREGNTEAFF	TGTGCCATCAGTGAGCGGGAAGGAAACACTGAAGCTTTCTTT
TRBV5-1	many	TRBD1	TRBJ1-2	CASSQVPGQLNGYTF	TGCGCCAGCAGCCAAGTTCCGGGACAGTTAAATGGCTACACCTTC
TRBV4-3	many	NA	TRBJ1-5	CASSQGYRNQPQHF	TGCGCCAGCAGCCAAGGGTATAGGAATCAGCCCCAGCATTTT
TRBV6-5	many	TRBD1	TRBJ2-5	CASSYRGPGETQYF	TGTGCCAGCAGTTACAGGGGGCCAGGGGAGACCCAGTACTTC
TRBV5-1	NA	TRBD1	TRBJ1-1	CASSANRGRTEAFF	TGCGCCAGCAGCGCAAACAGGGGACGCACTGAAGCTTTCTTT
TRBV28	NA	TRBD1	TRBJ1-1	CASSFRDRVFAFF	TGTGCCAGCAGTTTCCGAGACAGGGTCTTCGCTTTCTTT
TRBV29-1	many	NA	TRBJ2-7	CSVVSHGAHEQYF	TGCAGCGTTGTCTCCCACGGGGCCCACGAGCAGTACTTC
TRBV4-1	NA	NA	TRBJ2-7	CASSHLGQPLAEQYF	TGCGCCAGCAGCCACCTAGGACAGCCCCTGGCCGAGCAGTACTTC
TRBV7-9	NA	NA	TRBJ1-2	CASSFSGFNYGYTF	TGTGCCAGCAGCTTCAGCGGATTTAACTATGGCTACACCTTC
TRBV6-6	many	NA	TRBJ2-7	CASSYSVPYEQYF	TGTGCCAGCAGTTACTCGGTGCCCTACGAGCAGTACTTC
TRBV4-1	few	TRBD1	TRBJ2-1	CASSQPKGGTGGPNEQFF	TGCGCCAGCAGCCAACCAAAAGGGGGGACAGGGGGTCCCAATGAGCAGTTCTTC
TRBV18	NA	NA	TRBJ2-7	CASSPRSDEQYF	TGTGCCAGCTCACCACGAAGCGACGAGCAGTACTTC
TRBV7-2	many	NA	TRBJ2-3	CASSLSVATDTQYF	TGTGCCAGCAGCTTATCGGTAGCGACAGATACGCAGTATTTT
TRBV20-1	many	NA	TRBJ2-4	CSAREELKTFKYF	TGCAGTGCTAGAGAAGAATTGAAAACATTCAAGTACTTC
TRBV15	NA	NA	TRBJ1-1	CATSRVRGIGTEAFF	TGTGCCACCAGCAGAGTCAGGGGCATCGGCACTGAAGCTTTCTTT
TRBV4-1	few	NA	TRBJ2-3	CASSQEGPADTDTQYF	TGCGCCAGCAGCCAAGAAGGGCCAGCGGACACAGATACGCAGTATTTT
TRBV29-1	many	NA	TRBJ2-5	CSVEGTRETQYF	TGCAGCGTTGAGGGGACGCGAGAGACCCAGTACTTC
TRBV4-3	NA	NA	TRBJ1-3	CASSQDTQGNTIYF	TGCGCCAGCAGCCAAGATACACAAGGAAACACCATATATTTT
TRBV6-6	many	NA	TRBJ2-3	CASSQRTDTQYF	TGTGCCAGCAGTCAACGCACAGATACGCAGTATTTT
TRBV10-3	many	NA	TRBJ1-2	CAISESDYGYTF	TGTGCCATCAGTGAGTCTGACTATGGCTACACCTTC
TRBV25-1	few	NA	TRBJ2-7	CASSEFGGVTYEQYF	TGTGCCAGCAGTGAGTTCGGCGGGGTTACCTACGAGCAGTACTTC
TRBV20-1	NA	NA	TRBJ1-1	CSVAGQRRTEAFF	TGCAGTGTTGCGGGGCAGAGGAGGACTGAAGCTTTCTTT
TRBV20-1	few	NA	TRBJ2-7	CSAKTLEDYEQYF	TGCAGTGCTAAGACACTAGAAGACTACGAGCAGTACTTC
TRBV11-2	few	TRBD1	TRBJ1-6	CASSRFRAFERDRNSPLHF	TGTGCCAGCAGCCGTTTCAGGGCCTTTGAACGGGACAGAAATTCACCCCTCCACTTT
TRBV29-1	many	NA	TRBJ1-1	CSVDWGRDEAFF	TGCAGCGTTGATTGGGGCAGGGATGAAGCTTTCTTT
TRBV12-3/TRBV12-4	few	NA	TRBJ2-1	CASSLYIGTQGNEQFF	TGTGCCAGCAGTTTGTATATAGGGACCCAAGGCAATGAGCAGTTCTTC
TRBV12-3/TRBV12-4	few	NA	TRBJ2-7	CASSFLQGASYEQYF	TGTGCCAGCAGTTTTTTACAGGGAGCATCCTACGAGCAGTACTTC
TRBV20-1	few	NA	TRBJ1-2	CRLKGGGGYTF	TGCAGACTAAAAGGGGGGGGTGGCTACACCTTC
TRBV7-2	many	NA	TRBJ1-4	CASSSLEKLFF	TGTGCCAGCAGCTCGCTAGAAAAACTGTTTTTT
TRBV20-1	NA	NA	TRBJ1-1	CSARDFRWATEAFF	TGCAGTGCTAGAGATTTCCGGTGGGCCACAGAAGCTTTCTTT
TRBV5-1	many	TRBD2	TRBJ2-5	CASSLGLALEWVETQYF	TGCGCCAGCAGCCTCGGACTAGCCCTTGAATGGGTGGAGACCCAGTACTTC
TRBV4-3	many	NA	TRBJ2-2	CASSQGVGSNTGELFF	TGCGCCAGCAGCCAAGGGGTGGGGTCGAACACCGGGGAGCTGTTTTTT
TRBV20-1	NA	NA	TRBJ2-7	CSASRAATYEQYF	TGCAGTGCTAGCCGGGCGGCTACCTACGAGCAGTACTTC
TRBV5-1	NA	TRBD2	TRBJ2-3	CASSLRLAETDTQYF	TGCGCCAGCAGCTTGAGACTAGCGGAAACAGATACGCAGTATTTT
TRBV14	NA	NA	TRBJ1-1	CATTEFMNTEAFF	TGTGCCACAACGGAGTTTATGAACACTGAAGCTTTCTTT
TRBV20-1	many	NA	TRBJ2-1	CSAAHPTVDNEQFF	TGCAGTGCTGCCCACCCCACAGTTGACAATGAGCAGTTCTTC
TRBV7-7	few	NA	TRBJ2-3	CASSFSLEVDTQYF	TGTGCTAGCAGCTTTTCACTAGAGGTAGATACGCAGTATTTT
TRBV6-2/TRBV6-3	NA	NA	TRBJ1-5	CASSYRGATHQPQHF	TGTGCCAGCAGTTACCGTGGCGCGACGCATCAGCCCCAGCATTTT
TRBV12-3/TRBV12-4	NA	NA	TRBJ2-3	CASSFRQNTDTQYF	TGTGCCAGCAGCTTTAGGCAGAACACAGATACGCAGTATTTT
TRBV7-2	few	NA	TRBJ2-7	CASSTRGYEQYF	TGTGCCAGCAGCACGCGAGGCTACGAGCAGTACTTC
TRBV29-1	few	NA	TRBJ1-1	CSVSFTDSEAFF	TGCAGCGTTTCTTTTACGGACTCTGAAGCTTTCTTT